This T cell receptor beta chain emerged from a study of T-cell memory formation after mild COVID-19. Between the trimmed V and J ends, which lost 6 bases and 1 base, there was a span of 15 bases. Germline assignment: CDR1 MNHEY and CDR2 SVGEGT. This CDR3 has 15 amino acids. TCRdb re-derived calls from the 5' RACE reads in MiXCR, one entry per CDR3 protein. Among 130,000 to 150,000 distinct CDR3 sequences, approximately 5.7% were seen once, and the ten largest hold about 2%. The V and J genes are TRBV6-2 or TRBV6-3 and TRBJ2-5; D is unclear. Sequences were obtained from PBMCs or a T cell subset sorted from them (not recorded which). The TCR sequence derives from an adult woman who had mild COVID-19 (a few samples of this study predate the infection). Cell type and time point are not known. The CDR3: CASSSPHTGQETQYF. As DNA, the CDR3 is TGTGCCAGCAGCTCACCCCATACGGGCCAAGAGACCCAGTACTTC.